This T cell receptor beta chain was sequenced in a study of T cell changes during pregnancy in multiple sclerosis. Generated by immunoSEQ multiplex PCR, the TCRdb table keeps only in-frame clones and is missing some. The table has about 38,000 clones, 88% seen once. This CDR3 spans 14 amino acids. V dropped 6 bases and J dropped 7; count of bases not matched to a gene: 10. Germline V gives CDR1 MNHEY, CDR2 SVGAGI. The sample in question was CD8+ T cells from peripheral blood mononuclear cells, obtained in the third trimester of pregnancy. The chain recombines TRBV6-5 with TRBJ2-7; 9 nucleotides align to TRBD1. The sequence came from a female donor with multiple sclerosis, enrolled in a pregnancy study. The CDR3 is CASSLSGTGTEQYF. The CDR3 coding sequence is TGTGCCAGCAGCCTATCGGGGACAGGGACTGAGCAGTACTTC.